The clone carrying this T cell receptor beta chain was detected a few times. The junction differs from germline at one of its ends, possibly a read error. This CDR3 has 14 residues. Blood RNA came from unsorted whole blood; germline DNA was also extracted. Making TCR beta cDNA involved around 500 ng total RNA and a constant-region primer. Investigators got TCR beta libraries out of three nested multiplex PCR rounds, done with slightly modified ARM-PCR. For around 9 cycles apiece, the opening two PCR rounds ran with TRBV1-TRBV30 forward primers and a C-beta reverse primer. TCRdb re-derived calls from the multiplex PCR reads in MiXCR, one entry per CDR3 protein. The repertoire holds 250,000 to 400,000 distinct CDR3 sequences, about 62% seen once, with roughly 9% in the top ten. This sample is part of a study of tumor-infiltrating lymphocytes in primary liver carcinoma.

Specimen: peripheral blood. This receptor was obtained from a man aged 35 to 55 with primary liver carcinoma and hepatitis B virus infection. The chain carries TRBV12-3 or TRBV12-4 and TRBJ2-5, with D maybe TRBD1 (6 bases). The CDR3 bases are TGTGCCAGCGCTCAGGGACACTCCCAAGAGATCCAGTACTTC. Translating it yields CASAQGHSQEIQYF.